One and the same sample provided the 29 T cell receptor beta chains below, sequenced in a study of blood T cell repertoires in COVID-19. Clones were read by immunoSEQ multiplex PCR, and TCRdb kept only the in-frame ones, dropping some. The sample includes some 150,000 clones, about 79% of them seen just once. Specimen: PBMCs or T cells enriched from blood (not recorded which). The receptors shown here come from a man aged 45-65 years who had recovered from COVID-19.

Written as DNA, the CDR3 is TGCGCCAGCAGCTACTCCCTTTGGAGCGGGAACACCGGGGAGCTGTTTTTT. It translates to CASSYSLWSGNTGELFF. This chain uses TRBV5-1 with TRBJ2-2, with D tentatively TRBD2 (5 bases). The CDR3 totals 17 residues. V was clipped by 3 bases and J by 1 base, with 16 bases between them. Per the germline V gene, CDR1 is SGHRS and CDR2 is YFSETQ.

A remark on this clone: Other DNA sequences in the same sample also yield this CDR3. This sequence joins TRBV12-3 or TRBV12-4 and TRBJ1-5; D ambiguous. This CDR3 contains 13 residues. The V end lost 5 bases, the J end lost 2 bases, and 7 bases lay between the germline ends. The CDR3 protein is CASSNGGNQPQHF. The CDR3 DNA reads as TGTGCCAGCAGTAACGGGGGCAATCAGCCCCAGCATTTT.

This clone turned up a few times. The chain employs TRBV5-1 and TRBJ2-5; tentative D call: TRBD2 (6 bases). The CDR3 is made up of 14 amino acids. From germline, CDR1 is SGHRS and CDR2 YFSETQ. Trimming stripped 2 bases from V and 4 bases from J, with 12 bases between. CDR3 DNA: TGCGCCAGCAGCTTTCTAGCGTCGCGAGAGACCCAGTACTTC. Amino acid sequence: CASSFLASRETQYF.

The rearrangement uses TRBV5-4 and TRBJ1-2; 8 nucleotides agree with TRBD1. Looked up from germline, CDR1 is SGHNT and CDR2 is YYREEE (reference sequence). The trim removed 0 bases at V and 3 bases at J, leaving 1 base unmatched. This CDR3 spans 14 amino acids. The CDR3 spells CASSLDRGDYGYTF. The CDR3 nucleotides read TGTGCCAGCAGCTTGGACAGGGGGGACTATGGCTACACCTTC.

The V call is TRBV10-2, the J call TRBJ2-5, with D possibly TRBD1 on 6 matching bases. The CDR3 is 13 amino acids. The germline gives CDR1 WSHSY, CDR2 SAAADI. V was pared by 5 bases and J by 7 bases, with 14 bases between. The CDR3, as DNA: TGCGCCAGCAGTAAGAGGGAGACAGGGACCCAGTACTTC. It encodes CASSKRETGTQYF.

CDR3 DNA sequence: TGTGCCATCAGCGGGGGGGCTACTATCACAGATACGCAGTATTTT. It yields the protein CAISGGATITDTQYF. The V and J genes are TRBV10-3 and TRBJ2-3, with TRBD2 matching 8 bases. Germline assignment: CDR1 ENHRY and CDR2 SYGVKD. V was pared by 6 bases and J by 2 bases, with 7 bases of the junction left unmatched. The CDR3 runs to 15 residues.

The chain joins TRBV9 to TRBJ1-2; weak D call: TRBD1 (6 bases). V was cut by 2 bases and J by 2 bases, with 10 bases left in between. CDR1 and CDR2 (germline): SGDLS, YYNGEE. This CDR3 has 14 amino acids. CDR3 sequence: CASSVTGMNYGYTF. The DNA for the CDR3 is TGTGCCAGCAGCGTCACAGGGATGAACTATGGCTACACCTTC.

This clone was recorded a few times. CDR3 protein: CASSPRDRGVVVRTEAFF. DNA of the CDR3: TGTGCCAGCTCACCAAGGGACAGGGGGGTTGTAGTAAGGACTGAAGCTTTCTTT. The genes are TRBV18 and TRBJ1-1, with 11 bases matching TRBD1. The CDR3 runs to 18 residues. Germline V gene data show CDR1 as KGHSH and CDR2 as LQKENI. Losses at the gene ends were 2 bases for V and 5 bases for J; bases not matched to a gene: 13.

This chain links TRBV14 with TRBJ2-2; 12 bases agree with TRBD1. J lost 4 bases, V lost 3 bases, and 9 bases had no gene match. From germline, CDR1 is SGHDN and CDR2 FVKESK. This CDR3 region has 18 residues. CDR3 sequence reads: CASSHYPGTGGVTGELFF. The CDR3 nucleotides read TGTGCCAGCAGCCACTACCCGGGGACAGGGGGCGTCACCGGGGAGCTGTTTTTT.

The CDR3 coding sequence is TGTGCCAGCAGCCTCGGGAACCAAGAGACCCAGTACTTC. Amino acid sequence: CASSLGNQETQYF. The V and J genes are TRBV9 and TRBJ2-5; perhaps TRBD2 as D (5 bases). Trimming took off 4 bases at V and 0 bases at J, with 7 bases between the two ends. The CDR3 contains 13 residues. Germline V gene data show CDR1 as SGDLS and CDR2 as YYNGEE.

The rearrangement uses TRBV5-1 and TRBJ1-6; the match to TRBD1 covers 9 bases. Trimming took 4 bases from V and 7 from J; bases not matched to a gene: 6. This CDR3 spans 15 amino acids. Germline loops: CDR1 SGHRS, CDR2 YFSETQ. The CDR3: CASSPTQGANSPLHF. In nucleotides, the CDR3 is TGCGCCAGCAGCCCGACACAGGGGGCAAATTCACCCCTCCACTTT.

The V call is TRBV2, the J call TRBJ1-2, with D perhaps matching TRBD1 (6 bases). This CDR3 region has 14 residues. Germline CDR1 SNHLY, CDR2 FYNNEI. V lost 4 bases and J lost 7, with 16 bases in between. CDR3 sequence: CASSGAQGMSGYTF. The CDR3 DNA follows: TGTGCCAGCAGTGGCGCACAGGGAATGTCTGGCTACACCTTC.

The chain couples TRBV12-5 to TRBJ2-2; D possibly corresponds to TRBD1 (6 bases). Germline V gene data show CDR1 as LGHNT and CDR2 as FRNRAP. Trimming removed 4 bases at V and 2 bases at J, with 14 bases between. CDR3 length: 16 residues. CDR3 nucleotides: TGTGCTAGTGGTTCGATACAGGGTTTAAACACCGGGGAGCTGTTTTTT. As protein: CASGSIQGLNTGELFF.

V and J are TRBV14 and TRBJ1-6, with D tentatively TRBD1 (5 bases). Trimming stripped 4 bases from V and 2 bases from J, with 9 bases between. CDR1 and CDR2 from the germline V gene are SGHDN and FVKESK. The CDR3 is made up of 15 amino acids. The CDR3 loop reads CASSRAGAYNSPLHF. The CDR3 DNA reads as TGTGCCAGCAGCCGAGCGGGGGCCTATAATTCACCCCTCCACTTT.

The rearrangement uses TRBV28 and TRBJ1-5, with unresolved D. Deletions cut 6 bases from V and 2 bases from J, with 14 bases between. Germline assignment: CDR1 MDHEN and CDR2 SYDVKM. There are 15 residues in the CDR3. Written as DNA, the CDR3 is TGTGCCAGCAGCATGGATCTCGGGGGCAATCAGCCCCAGCATTTT. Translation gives CASSMDLGGNQPQHF.

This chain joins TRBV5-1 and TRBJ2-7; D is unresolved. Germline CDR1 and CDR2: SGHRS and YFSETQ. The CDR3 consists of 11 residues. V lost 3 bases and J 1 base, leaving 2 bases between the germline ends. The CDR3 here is CASSSSYEQYF. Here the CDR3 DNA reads TGCGCCAGCAGCTCATCCTACGAGCAGTACTTC. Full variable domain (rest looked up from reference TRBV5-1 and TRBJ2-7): KAGVTQTPRYLIKTRGQQVTLSCSPISGHRSVSWYQQTPGQGLQFLFEYFSETQRNKGNFPGRFSGRQFSNSRSEMNVSTLELGDSALYLCASSSSYEQYFGPGTRLTVT.

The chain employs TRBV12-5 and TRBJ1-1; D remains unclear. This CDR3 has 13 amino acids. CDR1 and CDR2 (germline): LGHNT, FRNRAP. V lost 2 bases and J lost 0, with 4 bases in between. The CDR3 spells CASGLNMNTEAFF. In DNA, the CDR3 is TGTGCTAGTGGTTTGAATATGAACACTGAAGCTTTCTTT. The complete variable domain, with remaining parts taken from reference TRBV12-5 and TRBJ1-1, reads DARVTQTPRHKVTEMGQEVTMRCQPILGHNTVFWYRQTMMQGLELLAYFRNRAPLDDSGMPKDRFSAEMPDATLATLKIQPSEPRDSAVYFCASGLNMNTEAFFGQGTRLTVV.

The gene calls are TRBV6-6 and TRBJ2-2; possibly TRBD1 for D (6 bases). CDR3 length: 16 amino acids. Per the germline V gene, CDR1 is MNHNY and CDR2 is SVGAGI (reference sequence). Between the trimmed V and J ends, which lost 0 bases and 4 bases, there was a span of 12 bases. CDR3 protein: CASSYSGAGVTGELFF. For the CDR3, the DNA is TGTGCCAGCAGTTACTCCGGGGCAGGGGTCACCGGGGAGCTGTTTTTT.

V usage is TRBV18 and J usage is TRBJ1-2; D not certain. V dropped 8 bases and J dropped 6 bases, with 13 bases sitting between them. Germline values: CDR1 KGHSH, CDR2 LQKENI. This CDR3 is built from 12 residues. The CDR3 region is CASRGPVDGYTF. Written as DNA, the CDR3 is TGTGCCAGCCGGGGTCCCGTCGATGGCTACACCTTC.

The CDR3 DNA reads as TGTGCCAGCAGGGGCTTCGGGGATGGCTACACCTTC. As protein: CASRGFGDGYTF. The rearrangement uses TRBV7-9 and TRBJ1-2; D unresolved. CDR3 length equals 12 residues. V lost 6 bases to trimming and J lost 6 bases, with 11 bases between them. CDR1 is SEHNR, CDR2 FQNEAQ, per germline (reference sequence).

Here the CDR3 reads CASSGVAGDLAEQFF. CDR3 nucleotide sequence: TGCGCCAGCTCTGGGGTAGCGGGGGATTTGGCTGAGCAGTTCTTC. The rearrangement uses TRBV5-1 and TRBJ2-1; 9 positions agree with TRBD2. The V and J ends lost 7 bases and 9 bases, in that order; junction bases with no gene match: 14. This CDR3 has 15 amino acids. CDR1 is SGHRS and CDR2 is YFSETQ in the germline V gene.

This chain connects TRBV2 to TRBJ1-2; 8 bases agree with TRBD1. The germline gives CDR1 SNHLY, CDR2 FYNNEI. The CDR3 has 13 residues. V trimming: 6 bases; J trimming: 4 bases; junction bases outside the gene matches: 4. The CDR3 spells CASRRQGPYGYTF. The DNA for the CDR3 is TGTGCCAGCAGAAGACAGGGGCCCTATGGCTACACCTTC.

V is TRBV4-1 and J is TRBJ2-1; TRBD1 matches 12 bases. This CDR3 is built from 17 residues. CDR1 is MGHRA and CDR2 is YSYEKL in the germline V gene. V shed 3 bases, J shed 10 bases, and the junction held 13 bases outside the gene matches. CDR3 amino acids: CASSHSRTGTGGLEQFF. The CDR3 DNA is TGCGCCAGCAGCCATTCCAGGACCGGGACAGGGGGCTTAGAGCAGTTCTTC.

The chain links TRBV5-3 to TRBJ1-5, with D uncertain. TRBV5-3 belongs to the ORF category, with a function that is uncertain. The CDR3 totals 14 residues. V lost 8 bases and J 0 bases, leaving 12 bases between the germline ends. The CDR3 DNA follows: TGTGCCAGGATCAGGAGGCTTAGCAATCAGCCCCAGCATTTT. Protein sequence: CARIRRLSNQPQHF.

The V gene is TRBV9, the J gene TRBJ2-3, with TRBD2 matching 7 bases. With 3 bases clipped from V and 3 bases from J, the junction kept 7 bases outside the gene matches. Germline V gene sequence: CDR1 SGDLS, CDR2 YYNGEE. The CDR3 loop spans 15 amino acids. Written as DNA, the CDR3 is TGTGCCAGCAGCGCAGGACTAGTGTCGACAGATACGCAGTATTTT. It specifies CASSAGLVSTDTQYF.

CDR3 bases: TGTGCCATCGCCCCGGGAGTGGGGTCCTACGAGCAGTACTTC. Protein: CAIAPGVGSYEQYF. The gene calls are TRBV10-3 and TRBJ2-7; a weak D match, TRBD2 (6 bases). V lost 8 bases, J lost 1 base, and 15 bases lay in between. This CDR3 spans 14 amino acids. Germline assignment: CDR1 ENHRY and CDR2 SYGVKD.

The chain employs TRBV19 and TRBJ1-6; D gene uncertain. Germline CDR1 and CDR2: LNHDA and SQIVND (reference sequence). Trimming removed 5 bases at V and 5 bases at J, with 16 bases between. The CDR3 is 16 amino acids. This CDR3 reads CASSPILQSNNSPLHF. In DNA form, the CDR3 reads TGTGCCAGTAGTCCCATACTACAAAGTAATAATTCACCCCTCCACTTT.

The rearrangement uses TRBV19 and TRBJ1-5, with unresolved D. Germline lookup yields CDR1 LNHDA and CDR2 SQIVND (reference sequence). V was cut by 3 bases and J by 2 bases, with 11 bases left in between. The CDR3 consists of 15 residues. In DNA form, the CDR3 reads TGTGCCAGTAGTATCTATGGTGCCGGCAATCAGCCCCAGCATTTT. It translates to CASSIYGAGNQPQHF.

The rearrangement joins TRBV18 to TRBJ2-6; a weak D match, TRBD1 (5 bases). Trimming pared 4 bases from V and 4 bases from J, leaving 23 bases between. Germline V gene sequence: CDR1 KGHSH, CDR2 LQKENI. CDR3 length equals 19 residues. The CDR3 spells CASSLLGGASSPGANVLTF. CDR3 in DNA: TGTGCCAGCTCACTGTTAGGTGGGGCAAGTTCTCCGGGGGCCAACGTCCTGACTTTC. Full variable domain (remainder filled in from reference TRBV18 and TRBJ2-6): NAGVMQNPRHLVRRRGQEARLRCSPMKGHSHVYWYRQLPEEGLKFMVYLQKENIIDESGMPKERFSAEFPKEGPSILRIQQVVRGDSAAYFCASSLLGGASSPGANVLTFGAGSRLTVL.